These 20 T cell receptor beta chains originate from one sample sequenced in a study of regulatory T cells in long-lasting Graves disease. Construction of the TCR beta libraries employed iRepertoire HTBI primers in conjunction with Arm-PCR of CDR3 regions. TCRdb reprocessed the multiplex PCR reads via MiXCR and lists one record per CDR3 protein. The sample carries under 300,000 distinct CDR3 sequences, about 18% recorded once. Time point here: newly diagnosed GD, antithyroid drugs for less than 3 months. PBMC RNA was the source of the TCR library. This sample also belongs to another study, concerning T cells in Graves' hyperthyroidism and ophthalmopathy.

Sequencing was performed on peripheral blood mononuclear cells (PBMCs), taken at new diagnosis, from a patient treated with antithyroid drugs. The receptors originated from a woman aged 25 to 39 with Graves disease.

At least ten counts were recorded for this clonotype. The CDR3 is CSAGTEFQPQHF. For the CDR3, the DNA is TGCAGTGCCGGGACCGAGTTTCAGCCCCAGCATTTT. V and J are TRBV20-1 and TRBJ1-5, with TRBD1 as a possible D gene (5 bases). The V end was cut by 6 bases, the J end by 6 bases, with 12 bases between. The CDR3 has 12 amino acids. CDR1 is DFQATT and CDR2 is SNEGSKA in the germline V gene (reference sequence).

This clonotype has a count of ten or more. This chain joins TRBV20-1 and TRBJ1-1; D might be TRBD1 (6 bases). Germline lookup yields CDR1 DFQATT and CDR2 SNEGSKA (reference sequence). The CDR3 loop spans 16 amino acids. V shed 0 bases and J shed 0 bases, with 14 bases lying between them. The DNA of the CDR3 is TGCAGTGCTAGAGATGCCGGGGGGCCAATGAACACTGAAGCTTTCTTT. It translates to CSARDAGGPMNTEAFF.

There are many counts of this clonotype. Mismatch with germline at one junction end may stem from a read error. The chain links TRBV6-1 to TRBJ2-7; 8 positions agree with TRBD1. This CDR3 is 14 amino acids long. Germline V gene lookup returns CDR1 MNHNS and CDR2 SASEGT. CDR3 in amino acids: CASSEIGQGYEQYF. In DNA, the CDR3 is TGCGCCAGCAGTGAAATAGGACAGGGCTACGAGCAGTACTTC.

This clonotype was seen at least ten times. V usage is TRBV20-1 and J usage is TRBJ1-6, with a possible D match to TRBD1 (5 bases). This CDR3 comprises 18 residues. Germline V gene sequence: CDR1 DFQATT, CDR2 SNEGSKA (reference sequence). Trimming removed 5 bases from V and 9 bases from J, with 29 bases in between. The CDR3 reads CSADAGFGPGGGFSPLHF. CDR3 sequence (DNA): TGCAGTGCTGATGCAGGCTTCGGACCCGGGGGGGGATTTTCACCCCTCCACTTT.

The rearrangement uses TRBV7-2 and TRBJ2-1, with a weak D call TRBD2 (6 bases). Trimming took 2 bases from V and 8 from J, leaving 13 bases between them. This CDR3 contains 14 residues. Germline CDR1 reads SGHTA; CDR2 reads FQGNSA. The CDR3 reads CASSLSRGVDEQFF. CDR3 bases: TGTGCCAGCAGCTTATCCCGCGGGGTCGATGAGCAGTTCTTC.

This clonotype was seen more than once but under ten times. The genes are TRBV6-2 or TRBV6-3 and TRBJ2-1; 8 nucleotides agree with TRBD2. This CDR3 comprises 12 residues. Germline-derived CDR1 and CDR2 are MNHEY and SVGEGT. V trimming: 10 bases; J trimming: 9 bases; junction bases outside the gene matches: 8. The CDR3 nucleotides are TGTGCCACCAACGGGGGGGCGGCTGAGCAGTTCTTC. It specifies CATNGGAAEQFF.

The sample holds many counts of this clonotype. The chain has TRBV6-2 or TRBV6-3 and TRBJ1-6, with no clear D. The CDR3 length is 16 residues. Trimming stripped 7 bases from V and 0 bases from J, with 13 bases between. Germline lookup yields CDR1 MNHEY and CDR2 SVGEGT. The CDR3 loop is CASKTRWSSYNSPLHF. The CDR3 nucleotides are TGTGCCAGCAAAACTAGGTGGAGCTCCTATAATTCACCCCTCCACTTT.

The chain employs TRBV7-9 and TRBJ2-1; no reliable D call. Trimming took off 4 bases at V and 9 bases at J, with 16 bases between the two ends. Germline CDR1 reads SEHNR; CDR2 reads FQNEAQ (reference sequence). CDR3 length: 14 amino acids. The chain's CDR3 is CASSSENPSIEQFF. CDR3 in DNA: TGTGCCAGCAGCTCCGAAAACCCAAGTATTGAGCAGTTCTTC.

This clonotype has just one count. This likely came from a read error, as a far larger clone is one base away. The DNA for the CDR3 is TGTGCCAGCAGCCAACAGCCGGGGGCCGCGGGTGAGCAGTACTTC. Amino acid sequence: CASSQQPGAAGEQYF. The chain links TRBV7-2 to TRBJ2-7; the D gene could be TRBD1 or TRBD2 (6 bases each). V lost 5 bases and J 7 bases, leaving 21 bases between the germline ends. The CDR3 loop spans 15 amino acids. Germline V gene sequence: CDR1 SGHTA, CDR2 FQGNSA.

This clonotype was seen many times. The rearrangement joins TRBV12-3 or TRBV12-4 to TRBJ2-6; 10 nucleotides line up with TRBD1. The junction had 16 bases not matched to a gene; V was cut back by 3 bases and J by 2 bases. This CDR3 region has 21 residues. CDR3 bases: TGTGCCAGCAGTTTTAATGAGCCCCCGGGACAGGGGTTCGCTGGGGCCAACGTCCTGACTTTC. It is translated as CASSFNEPPGQGFAGANVLTF.

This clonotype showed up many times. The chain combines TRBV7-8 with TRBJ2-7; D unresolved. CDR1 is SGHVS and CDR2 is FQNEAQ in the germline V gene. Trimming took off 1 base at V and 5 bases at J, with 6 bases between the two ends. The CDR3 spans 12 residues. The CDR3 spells CASSLDGNEQYF. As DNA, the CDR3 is TGTGCCAGCAGCTTAGATGGCAACGAGCAGTACTTC.

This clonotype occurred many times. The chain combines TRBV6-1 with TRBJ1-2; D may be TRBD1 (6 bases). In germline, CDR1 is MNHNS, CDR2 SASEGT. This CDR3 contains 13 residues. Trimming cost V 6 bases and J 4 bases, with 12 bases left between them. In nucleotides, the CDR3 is TGTGCCAGCAGCACATCAGGGGTCTATGGCTACACCTTC. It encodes CASSTSGVYGYTF.

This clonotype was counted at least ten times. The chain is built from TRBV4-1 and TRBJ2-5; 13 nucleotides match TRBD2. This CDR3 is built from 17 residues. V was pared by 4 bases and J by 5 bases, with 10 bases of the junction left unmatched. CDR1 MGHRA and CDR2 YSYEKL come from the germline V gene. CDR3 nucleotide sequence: TGCGCCAGCAGCCTTGGGACTAGCGGGGCATATTTGGAGACCCAGTACTTC. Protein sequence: CASSLGTSGAYLETQYF.

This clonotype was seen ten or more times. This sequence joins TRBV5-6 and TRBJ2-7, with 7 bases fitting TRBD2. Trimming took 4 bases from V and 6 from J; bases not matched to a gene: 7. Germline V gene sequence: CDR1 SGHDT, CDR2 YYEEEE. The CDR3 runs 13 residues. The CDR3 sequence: CASSPGVAGEQYF. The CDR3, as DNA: TGTGCCAGCAGCCCCGGCGTAGCGGGCGAGCAGTACTTC.

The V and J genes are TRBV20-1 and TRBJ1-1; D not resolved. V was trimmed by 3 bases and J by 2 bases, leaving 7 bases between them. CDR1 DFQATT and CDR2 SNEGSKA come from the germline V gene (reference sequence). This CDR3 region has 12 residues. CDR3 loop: CSASRLNTEAFF. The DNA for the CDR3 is TGCAGTGCTAGTCGACTCAACACTGAAGCTTTCTTT.

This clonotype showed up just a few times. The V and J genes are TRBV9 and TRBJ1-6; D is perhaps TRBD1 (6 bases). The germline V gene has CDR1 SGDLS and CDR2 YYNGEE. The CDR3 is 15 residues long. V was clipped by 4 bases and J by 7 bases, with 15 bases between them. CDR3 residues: CASSPQGSSNSPLHF. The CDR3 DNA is TGTGCCAGCAGCCCACAGGGTTCGTCGAATTCACCCCTCCACTTT.

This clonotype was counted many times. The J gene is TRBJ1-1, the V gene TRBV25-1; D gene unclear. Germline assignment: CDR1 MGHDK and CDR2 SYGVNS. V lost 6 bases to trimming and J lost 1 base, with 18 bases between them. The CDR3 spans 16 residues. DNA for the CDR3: TGTGCCAGCAGCTCCCCCTTGGGGAGGGCGAACACTGAAGCTTTCTTT. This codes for CASSSPLGRANTEAFF. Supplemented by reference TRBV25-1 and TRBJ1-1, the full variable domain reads EADIYQTPRYLVIGTGKKITLECSQTMGHDKMYWYQQDPGMELHLIHYSYGVNSTEKGDLSSESTVSRIRTEHFPLTLESARPSHTSQYLCASSSPLGRANTEAFFGQGTRLTVV.

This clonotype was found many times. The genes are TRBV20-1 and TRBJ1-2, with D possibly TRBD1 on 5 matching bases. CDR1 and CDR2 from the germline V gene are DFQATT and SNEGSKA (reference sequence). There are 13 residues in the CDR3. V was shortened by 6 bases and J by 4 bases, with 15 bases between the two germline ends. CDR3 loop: CSAQLGESYGYTF. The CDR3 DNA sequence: TGCAGTGCCCAGTTAGGGGAGAGCTATGGCTACACCTTC.

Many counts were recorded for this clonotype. The CDR3 sequence is CASSWGQVVTGELFF. The CDR3 bases are TGTGCCAGCAGCTGGGGGCAGGTGGTCACCGGGGAGCTGTTTTTT. The chain links TRBV2 to TRBJ2-2; a possible D gene is TRBD1 (6 bases). Trimming shortened V by 6 bases and J by 4 bases, and 15 bases separated the two germline ends. This CDR3 comprises 15 residues. CDR1 SNHLY and CDR2 FYNNEI come from the germline V gene.

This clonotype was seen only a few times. CDR3 loop: CASRGRQWTVMNTEAFF. The CDR3 DNA reads TGTGCCAGCAGGGGTAGACAATGGACAGTCATGAACACTGAAGCTTTCTTT. The rearrangement joins TRBV2 to TRBJ1-1; D is perhaps TRBD1 (6 bases). CDR1 and CDR2 from the germline V gene are SNHLY and FYNNEI. V lost 6 bases, J lost 0 bases, and 20 bases lay in between. The CDR3 length is 17 residues.